The rows below give T cell receptor beta chains drawn from one sample of a study of post-analysis software for immune sequencing data. TCRdb re-analysed the PCR reads in MiXCR, keeping a single row per CDR3 protein. The data show approximately 690,000 distinct CDR3 sequences, 59% seen once. The sequenced sample was blood. The receptors shown here come from a girl between 2 and 10 years old with multiple sclerosis. Each CDR3 is given with its conserved first and last residue. A D gene is named only where the DNA matches it firmly. Not all rows give a size; the values are once, few, many and, for expanded clones, a class.

>NA|TRBJ2-7|14|TRBD2|TRBV20-1
CSARVAGGTYEQYF
TGCAGTGCTAGGGTAGCGGGGGGCACCTACGAGCAGTACTTC
>few|TRBJ2-7|12|TRBD1|TRBV6-5
CASSRGSYEQYF
TGTGCCAGCAGCAGGGGGTCCTACGAGCAGTACTTC
>NA|TRBJ2-3|12|NA|TRBV4-3
CASSQSGDTQYF
TGCGCCAGCAGCCAATCTGGAGATACGCAGTATTTT
>NA|TRBJ2-1|16|TRBD1|TRBV15
CATSRPGQSSYNEQFF
TGTGCCACCAGCAGGCCGGGACAGAGCTCCTACAATGAGCAGTTCTTC
>NA|TRBJ2-1|15|TRBD2|TRBV7-9
CASSLGAGGASEQFF
TGTGCCAGCAGCTTAGGGGCGGGAGGGGCTTCTGAGCAGTTCTTC
>NA|TRBJ1-5|13|NA|TRBV4-2
CASSQGAWGERHF
TGTGCCAGCAGCCAAGGGGCCTGGGGGGAACGGCATTTT
>NA|TRBJ1-5|17|TRBD1|TRBV7-2
CASSLAYQGAGNQPQHF
TGTGCCAGCAGCTTAGCTTACCAGGGGGCAGGCAATCAGCCCCAGCATTTT
>few|TRBJ2-1|15|TRBD1|TRBV5-1
CASSLPGQGWNEQFF
TGCGCCAGCAGCTTACCGGGACAGGGTTGGAATGAGCAGTTCTTC
>NA|TRBJ1-5|14|NA|TRBV6-5
CASRPGHFNQPQHF
TGTGCCAGCAGACCGGGACACTTCAATCAGCCCCAGCATTTT
>NA|TRBJ1-1|14|NA|TRBV2
CASRDLGADPEAFF
TGTGCCAGCAGGGACCTGGGGGCGGACCCTGAAGCTTTCTTT
>NA|TRBJ2-7|14|TRBD2|TRBV12-3/TRBV12-4
CASSDSGSSYEQYF
TGTGCCAGCAGCGATAGCGGGAGCTCCTACGAGCAGTACTTC